Sequencing of this TCR beta chain was carried out in a study of T cells after yellow fever vaccination. Findings and caveats of the study: Abundant clonotypes from the bulk population could have been carried over as contaminants into FACS-sorted repertoires. It was a small share of clonotypes that appeared in both CD4 and CD8 compartments.

Worth noting for this clonotype: Its antigen is undetermined. The junction differs from germline at one of its ends, possibly a read error.

This CDR3 has 16 residues. CDR1 is MNHEY, CDR2 SVGAGI, per germline. Each CDR3 protein gets one entry after TCRdb re-called the 5' RACE reads with MiXCR. Among 550,000 or so distinct CDR3 sequences listed, less than 20% were seen once. The receptor was derived from a man aged 25 to 45 who received the YFV17D yellow fever vaccine. Sequenced here: PBMCs, sampled 15 days after the yellow fever booster vaccination. The V call is TRBV6-5, the J call TRBJ2-7, with D tentatively TRBD2 (5 bases). CDR3 amino acids: CASSYPPGGPSYELYF. Written as DNA, the CDR3 is TGTGCCAGCAGTTACCCCCCCGGAGGCCCTTCCTACGAGCTGTACTTC.